Below, 17 T cell receptor beta chains from the same sample are listed, as sequenced in a study of siplizumab effects on memory and regulatory T cells. TCRdb's copy holds only in-frame clones and misses some; the assay was immunoSEQ multiplex PCR. The sample carries some 110,000 clones, about 93% recorded once. The sequenced sample consisted of CD4+ T cells sorted from blood. The origin of the receptors is a human donor in good health.

This clone was seen just once. V and J are TRBV4-1 and TRBJ2-3, with TRBD2 matching 16 bases. The CDR3 is 17 residues long. Unmatched junction bases numbered 2, after V lost 2 bases and J lost 3 bases. CDR1 and CDR2 (germline): MGHRA, YSYEKL. The CDR3 here is CASSQPGLAGGTDTQYF. The CDR3, as DNA: TGCGCCAGCAGCCAACCGGGACTAGCGGGAGGGACAGATACGCAGTATTTT.

The CDR3 spells CSAGTTYEQYF. CDR3 sequence (DNA): TGCAGTGCTGGCACTACCTACGAGCAGTACTTC. This chain uses TRBV20-1 with TRBJ2-7; D is unresolved. The V end was cut by 5 bases, the J end by 2 bases, with 7 bases between. Germline assignment: CDR1 DFQATT and CDR2 SNEGSKA (reference sequence). The CDR3 extends over 11 amino acids.

The rearrangement uses TRBV19 and TRBJ1-6; tentatively, D is TRBD1 (6 bases). Germline V CDR1 and CDR2: LNHDA, SQIVND (reference sequence). Trimming removed 4 bases from V and 7 bases from J, with 14 bases in between. The CDR3 is 15 residues long. The CDR3 DNA reads TGTGCCAGTAGTACACCGAACACAGGGAATTCACCCCTCCACTTT. It codes for CASSTPNTGNSPLHF.

The V and J genes are TRBV28 and TRBJ2-1; D remains unclear. Germline loops: CDR1 MDHEN, CDR2 SYDVKM. CDR3 length: 19 residues. The V gene lost 4 bases and the J gene lost 0 bases, with 22 bases spanning the gap. CDR3 nucleotides: TGTGCCAGCAGTTCCTTCCCGTTAAGGACGGCTTACTCCTACAATGAGCAGTTCTTC. The encoded protein is CASSSFPLRTAYSYNEQFF.

This rearrangement joins TRBV2 to TRBJ1-1; D not resolved. V was shortened by 4 bases and J by 3 bases, with 9 bases between the two germline ends. Germline V gene sequence: CDR1 SNHLY, CDR2 FYNNEI. The CDR3 length is 13 residues. The CDR3 loop reads CASSAGEDTEAFF. CDR3 DNA sequence: TGTGCCAGCAGTGCTGGGGAGGACACTGAAGCTTTCTTT.

This chain links TRBV13 with TRBJ2-7; D gene uncertain. The V end was cut by 4 bases, the J end by 3 bases, with 10 bases between. CDR1 PRHDT and CDR2 FYEKMQ come from the germline V gene (reference sequence). The CDR3 is 13 residues long. The CDR3 nucleotides are TGTGCCAGCAGCTCACACACAGTCTACGAGCAGTACTTC. Protein sequence: CASSSHTVYEQYF.

J is TRBJ2-1 and V is TRBV5-1, with D perhaps matching TRBD1 or TRBD2 (6 bases each). This CDR3 is 14 amino acids long. Germline CDR1 is SGHRS and CDR2 is YFSETQ. V was pared by 0 bases and J by 9 bases, with 13 bases between. This chain's CDR3 is CASSLAGANGEQFF. CDR3 DNA sequence: TGCGCCAGCAGCTTGGCGGGGGCTAATGGTGAGCAGTTCTTC.

The rearrangement links TRBV11-2 to TRBJ2-5; 12 bases line up with TRBD2. Germline V gene sequence: CDR1 SGHAT, CDR2 FQNNGV. Germline trimming cut 5 bases from V and 6 bases from J; bases unmatched to any gene: 7. This CDR3 is built from 15 residues. CDR3 amino acids: CASSLTSGGSKTQYF. The CDR3 coding sequence is TGTGCCAGCAGCCTGACTAGCGGGGGTTCAAAGACCCAGTACTTC.

The V and J genes are TRBV6-5 and TRBJ2-3; D is undetermined. V dropped 0 bases and J dropped 4 bases, with 8 bases sitting between them. The V gene's germline CDR1 is MNHEY and CDR2 SVGAGI. The CDR3 consists of 14 residues. CDR3: CASSYSRRADTQYF. CDR3 DNA sequence: TGTGCCAGCAGTTACTCCCGTCGGGCAGATACGCAGTATTTT.

This chain uses TRBV11-2 with TRBJ1-3; possibly TRBD1 for D (5 bases). The CDR3 covers 18 residues. Trimming left V 7 bases short and J 3 bases short, with 25 bases between. From germline, CDR1 is SGHAT and CDR2 FQNNGV. CDR3 coding DNA: TGTGCCAGCACCTCCCCTGGTTCGGCCGGGGGGTTTGGAAACACCATATATTTT. Translated, it gives CASTSPGSAGGFGNTIYF.

The chain combines TRBV7-2 with TRBJ1-1; D is unresolved. The CDR3 is 17 amino acids. CDR1 is SGHTA and CDR2 is FQGNSA in the germline V gene. Trimming stripped 5 bases from V and 5 bases from J, with 24 bases between. Here the CDR3 DNA reads TGTGCCAGCAGCCCCAAGTTTTCCCTAAAGGGCTGGACTGAAGCTTTCTTT. This codes for CASSPKFSLKGWTEAFF.

The V and J genes are TRBV5-1 and TRBJ2-7; a weak D match, TRBD2 (5 bases). Germline CDR1 SGHRS, CDR2 YFSETQ. Trimming removed 0 bases at V and 4 bases at J, with 14 bases between. This CDR3 has 15 amino acids. CDR3 bases: TGCGCCAGCAGCTTGGCCCCGGTCGGGATTTACGAGCAGTACTTC. Protein: CASSLAPVGIYEQYF. Looking up the rest from reference TRBV5-1 and TRBJ2-7 gives the full variable domain: KAGVTQTPRYLIKTRGQQVTLSCSPISGHRSVSWYQQTPGQGLQFLFEYFSETQRNKGNFPGRFSGRQFSNSRSEMNVSTLELGDSALYLCASSLAPVGIYEQYFGPGTRLTVT.

This rearrangement joins TRBV7-6 to TRBJ2-1; 9 bases are shared with TRBD2. Per the germline V gene, CDR1 is SGHVS and CDR2 is FNYEAQ. The CDR3 has 15 residues. V was clipped by 4 bases and J by 6 bases; unmatched bases: 7. For the CDR3, the DNA is TGTGCCAGCAGCTCCCGACTAGCGGATAGCAATGAGCAGTTCTTC. Its translation: CASSSRLADSNEQFF.

V usage is TRBV15 and J usage is TRBJ2-3, with TRBD2 as a possible D gene (5 bases). V was pared by 2 bases and J by 7 bases, with 16 bases between. The CDR3 is made up of 15 amino acids. Germline lookup yields CDR1 LNHNV and CDR2 YYDKDF (reference sequence). The DNA for the CDR3 is TGTGCCACCAGCAGATCCCAGTCCGGGGTCAATACGCAGTATTTT. This codes for CATSRSQSGVNTQYF.

This chain uses TRBV5-4 with TRBJ2-2; possible D gene TRBD1, 5 bases. The CDR3 runs to 13 residues. Germline CDR1 SGHNT, CDR2 YYREEE (reference sequence). The V end lost 4 bases, the J end lost 7 bases, and 11 bases lay between the germline ends. CDR3 DNA: TGTGCCAGCAGCCAACGGACAAGCGGGGAGCTGTTTTTT. Translating it yields CASSQRTSGELFF. Variable domain in full (rest from reference TRBV5-4 and TRBJ2-2): ETGVTQSPTHLIKTRGQQVTLRCSSQSGHNTVSWYQQALGQGPQFIFQYYREEENGRGNFPPRFSGLQFPNYSSELNVNALELDDSALYLCASSQRTSGELFFGEGSRLTVL.

V gene TRBV9 combines with J gene TRBJ2-7; no firm D call. The length of the CDR3 is 13 residues. Germline V gives CDR1 SGDLS, CDR2 YYNGEE. The V gene lost 1 base and the J gene lost 5 bases, with 10 bases spanning the gap. CDR3 DNA sequence: TGTGCCAGCAGCGTATCGAGAGATCACGAGCAGTACTTC. Amino acid sequence: CASSVSRDHEQYF.

The chain joins TRBV21-1 to TRBJ1-6. TRBV21-1 is classified as a pseudogene. The CDR3 length is 17 residues. CDR3 in amino acids: CANECLSKALPVESLHF. The CDR3 coding sequence is TGTGCCAACGAGTGCCTCAGTAAAGCGCTGCCGGTGGAGAGCCTCCACTTT.